This TCR beta chain emerged from a study of early T cells in non-severe SARS-CoV-2 infection. Looking at the study overall: Sequenced bulk RNA came from whole blood that was unsorted, and chains were unpaired.

Individual cDNA molecules received unique molecular identifiers during library preparation. One entry per CDR3 protein results from TCRdb running MiXCR on the 5' RACE reads. The sample lists tens of thousands of distinct CDR3 sequences, 9% to 9.5% seen once, with 4.2% in the top ten. The CDR3 is 12 residues long. V was pared by 6 bases and J by 4 bases, with 10 bases between. The germline gives CDR1 MNHNS, CDR2 SASEGT. The sequencing input was whole blood. The origin of this receptor is an adult who was a healthcare worker with PCR-confirmed SARS-CoV-2 infection or an uninfected control (not recorded which). This chain joins TRBV6-1 and TRBJ2-7; D might be TRBD1 (6 bases). CDR3 region: CASRWTAYEQYF. The CDR3 nucleotides read TGTGCCAGCAGATGGACAGCGTACGAGCAGTACTTC.